A selection of T cell receptor beta chains follows, all from one sample in a study of T cell responses to AZD1222 COVID-19 vaccine. Libraries were prepared by immunoSEQ multiplex PCR; TCRdb keeps only in-frame clonotypes and omits some of them. The sample records under 85,000 clones, roughly 87% being singletons. The source material was peripheral blood, sampled on day 0 of AZD1222 vaccination. All receptors derive from an adult in good health. Each CDR3 is given with its conserved first and last residue.

V: TRBV5-1; J: TRBJ2-1; CDR3: CASSSPGLAGGEQFF
V: TRBV29-1; J: TRBJ2-7; CDR3: CSVYSDTSSYEQYF
V: TRBV23-1; J: TRBJ2-7; CDR3: CASSQSPGGRPEQYF
V: TRBV6-5; J: TRBJ2-7; CDR3: CASIRGQGSYEQYF
V: TRBV28; J: TRBJ1-2; CDR3: CASSSSGALYPLYGYTF
V: TRBV12-3/TRBV12-4; J: TRBJ1-5; CDR3: CASNTMGQQPQHF
V: TRBV5-1; J: TRBJ1-1; CDR3: CASSLSQGLTEAFF
V: TRBV12-3/TRBV12-4; J: TRBJ1-5; CDR3: CASSGQGDQPQHF
V: TRBV6-5; J: TRBJ1-4; CDR3: CASLGYGGNEKLFF
V: TRBV19; J: TRBJ2-1; CDR3: CASRRQQSSYNEQFF
V: TRBV11-3; J: TRBJ2-5; CDR3: CASSLGASGSLETQYF
V: TRBV5-1; J: TRBJ2-2; CDR3: CASSFGRPGGELFF
V: TRBV28; J: TRBJ2-3; CDR3: CASSQPSGQGWTDTQYF
V: TRBV10-3; J: TRBJ2-4; CDR3: CAISESTPGVAKNIQYF
V: TRBV19; J: TRBJ1-5; CDR3: CASSEPGTGRQPQHF
V: TRBV29-1; J: TRBJ1-2; CDR3: CSPKALGGYTF
V: TRBV29-1; J: TRBJ2-7; CDR3: CSVSAGTGLIHQYEQYF
V: TRBV5-4; J: TRBJ2-2; CDR3: CASSLGLAGGTGELFF
V: TRBV5-8; J: TRBJ1-3; CDR3: CASSRGSLGTIYF
V: TRBV18; J: TRBJ2-7; CDR3: CASSTAGSSYEQYF
V: TRBV28; J: TRBJ1-2; CDR3: CASKVSVSIHLPYGYTF
V: TRBV5-1; J: TRBJ1-5; CDR3: CASSLRGASNQPQHF
V: TRBV18; J: TRBJ2-7; CDR3: CASSRLADTYEQYF